This TCR beta chain came from a study of T-cell reconstitution after alpha-beta-depleted transplantation in children. Study results and limitations: Surviving thymic progenitors and recipient T cells were the source of high TCRbeta diversity at day 60 in some patients.

This clonotype has ten or more counts. Its specificity is unknown. Molecular barcoding with unique molecular identifiers was used for the TCRbeta library. A single record per CDR3 protein comes from TCRdb applying MiXCR to the PCR reads. The table records approximately 70,000 distinct CDR3 sequences, around 4.7% of them present only once. The source material was PBMCs, mostly from graft donor cells, sampled 180 days after TCRalphabeta/CD19-depleted stem cell transplant. The clonotype was recovered from a boy less than two years old who had a stem cell transplant for acute myeloid leukemia, so the T cells may come from the graft donor.

CDR3 sequence: CASSWLAGGRYTGELFF. DNA for the CDR3: TGTGCCAGCAGCTGGCTAGCGGGGGGTCGTTACACCGGGGAGCTGTTTTTT. The V gene is TRBV7-8, the J gene TRBJ2-2, with TRBD2 identical over 11 bases. Germline assignment: CDR1 SGHVS and CDR2 FQNEAQ. After removal of 4 bases from V and 3 bases from J, the junction contained 7 bases not matched to a gene. This CDR3 has 17 amino acids.